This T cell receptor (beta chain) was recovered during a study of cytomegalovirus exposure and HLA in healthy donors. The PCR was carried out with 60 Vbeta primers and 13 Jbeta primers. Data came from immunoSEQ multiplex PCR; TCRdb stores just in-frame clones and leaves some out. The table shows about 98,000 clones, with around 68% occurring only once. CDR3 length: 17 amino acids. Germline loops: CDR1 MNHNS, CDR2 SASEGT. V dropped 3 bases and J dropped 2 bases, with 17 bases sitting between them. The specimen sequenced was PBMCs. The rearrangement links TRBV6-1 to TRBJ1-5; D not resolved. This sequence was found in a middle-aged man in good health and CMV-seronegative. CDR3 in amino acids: CASSELGGSIGNQPQHF. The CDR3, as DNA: TGTGCCAGCAGTGAGCTCGGAGGGAGCATTGGCAATCAGCCCCAGCATTTT.